A selection of T cell receptor beta chains follows, all from one sample in a study of early T cells in non-severe SARS-CoV-2 infection. TCRdb fed the 5' RACE reads into MiXCR, producing one record per CDR3 protein. The table lists around 26,000 distinct CDR3 sequences, more than 4.5% of them singletons, with approximately 6.6% in the top ten. The sequenced material came from whole blood. The receptors here all came from an adult who was a healthcare worker with PCR-confirmed SARS-CoV-2 infection or an uninfected control (not recorded which). Both conserved end residues are part of each CDR3. Fields, in order: D gene, J gene, clone size, V gene, CDR3 DNA, CDR3 protein. D genes are given only for firm matches. The size entry is marked missing in some rows and otherwise reads once, few, many or a size class.

TRBD1,TRBJ2-1,NA,TRBV29-1,TGCAGCGTGATTTCCGGGACAGGGAAGGACAATGAGCAGTTCTTC,CSVISGTGKDNEQFF
NA,TRBJ2-7,many,TRBV7-7,TGTGCTAGCAGCCCTGGGATCGGGACACCCTACGAGCAGTACTTC,CASSPGIGTPYEQYF
NA,TRBJ1-4,NA,TRBV7-8,TGTGCCAGCAGTTCAGGGGTTTATCGGGAAAAACTGTTTTTT,CASSSGVYREKLFF
NA,TRBJ1-1,few,TRBV2,TGTGCCAGCAGACCTAGTAGAGCCAACAGGGCCGACACTGAAGCTTTCTTT,CASRPSRANRADTEAFF
NA,TRBJ2-2,many,TRBV9,TGTGCCAGCAGCCCCCGACTAGTTCCCGGGGAGCTGTTTTTT,CASSPRLVPGELFF
NA,TRBJ2-1,many,TRBV7-2,TGTGCCAGCAGCTTACGCCGGGGGAGCGGGCACTACAATGAGCAGTTCTTC,CASSLRRGSGHYNEQFF
TRBD1,TRBJ1-1,many,TRBV5-1,TGCGCCAGCAGCCTTTCAAGACAGGGAGCCACTGAAGCTTTCTTT,CASSLSRQGATEAFF
TRBD1,TRBJ1-3,NA,TRBV20-1,TGCAGTGCTAACTTTCTGGGACAGGGGAGCTCTGGAAACACCATATATTTT,CSANFLGQGSSGNTIYF
TRBD1,TRBJ1-1,many,TRBV5-1,TGCGCCAGCAGCTTAGGACAGGGCTTCACTGAAGCTTTCTTT,CASSLGQGFTEAFF
NA,TRBJ2-3,few,TRBV6-1,TGTGCCAGCAGACAGCCGAGCACAGATACGCAGTATTTT,CASRQPSTDTQYF
NA,TRBJ1-1,few,TRBV3-1,TGTGCCAGCAGCGGAGGGTTAGGTGGGGCTTTCTTT,CASSGGLGGAFF
TRBD2,TRBJ2-5,many,TRBV12-3/TRBV12-4,TGTGCCAGCAGTTCGAGGACTAGCGGGTACCAAGAGACCCAGTACTTC,CASSSRTSGYQETQYF
TRBD1,TRBJ1-4,NA,TRBV7-9,TGTGCCAGCAGCCGCGTTGGGACAGGAAATAATGAAAAACTGTTTTTT,CASSRVGTGNNEKLFF
NA,TRBJ2-7,many,TRBV6-5,TGTGCCAGCAGTTACGGAGGAGGAGCCTACGAGCAGTACTTC,CASSYGGGAYEQYF
TRBD2,TRBJ2-1,many,TRBV6-4,TGTGCCAGCAGTGTTTTCGTCACTAGCGAGAACAATGAGCAGTTCTTC,CASSVFVTSENNEQFF
TRBD1,TRBJ1-5,NA,TRBV6-1,TGTGCCAGCACTACCAAATCAGGGGGGTTTTACAGACAGCATTTT,CASTTKSGGFYRQHF
TRBD1,TRBJ2-1,many,TRBV7-9,TGTGCCAGCAGTCACTCCACGGGACAGGGGGTTTCACATGAGCAGTTCTTC,CASSHSTGQGVSHEQFF
NA,TRBJ1-5,many,TRBV20-1,TGCAGTGCTAGTCGGTCGCATCAGCCCCAGCATTTT,CSASRSHQPQHF
NA,TRBJ2-2,many,TRBV18,TGTGCCAGCTCACCAGAGGGACCGGCAATCACCGGGGAGCTGTTTTTT,CASSPEGPAITGELFF
TRBD1,TRBJ2-2,many,TRBV7-8,TGTGCCAGCAGCTCTTACAGGGGGCCGAACACCGGGGAGCTGTTTTTT,CASSSYRGPNTGELFF
NA,TRBJ1-6,many,TRBV7-2,TGTGCCAGCAGCCTCACTCTAGCGGGGCTCGATAATTCACCCCTCCACTTT,CASSLTLAGLDNSPLHF
NA,TRBJ1-6,many,TRBV20-1,TGCAGTGCTAGAGGACAGAAGTATAATTCACCCCTCCACTTT,CSARGQKYNSPLHF
NA,TRBJ1-5,NA,TRBV7-9,TGTGCCAGCAGTTTATCGGACAGTCCCCAGCATTTT,CASSLSDSPQHF
NA,TRBJ2-1,few,TRBV2,TGTGCCAGCAGTGAAGCTGGTACGCGCTCTCGAGGATACAATGAGCAGTTCTTC,CASSEAGTRSRGYNEQFF
NA,TRBJ2-6,many,TRBV5-1,TGCGCCAGCAGCTTATCCCCAGTCTCTGGGGCCAACGTCCTGACTTTC,CASSLSPVSGANVLTF
TRBD1,TRBJ1-2,many,TRBV28,TGTGCCAGCAGACCAGACAGGGTCCATGGCTACACCTTC,CASRPDRVHGYTF
NA,TRBJ2-7,NA,TRBV12-3/TRBV12-4,TGTGCCAGCAGTTTAGCGGGGAGCAACTACGAGCAGTACTTC,CASSLAGSNYEQYF
NA,TRBJ2-1,many,TRBV12-3/TRBV12-4,TGTGCCAGCAGTTTCGCCCGTTACAATGAGCAGTTCTTC,CASSFARYNEQFF
NA,TRBJ2-1,many,TRBV20-1,TGCAGTGCTCGGGGGACAGAATACAATGAGCAGTTCTTC,CSARGTEYNEQFF
TRBD1,TRBJ2-7,medium-sized,TRBV7-9,TGTGCCAGCAGCCGCCGACAGGGCACCCACGAGCAGTACTTC,CASSRRQGTHEQYF
NA,TRBJ1-2,many,TRBV7-9,TGTGCCAGCAGCTTAGCGGGAGTTAACTATGGCTACACCTTC,CASSLAGVNYGYTF
NA,TRBJ2-1,many,TRBV12-3/TRBV12-4,TGTGCCAGCAGTTTAATCCTAGCCGATGAGCAGTTCTTC,CASSLILADEQFF
NA,TRBJ2-1,many,TRBV5-1,TGCGCCAGCACCAGAAAGGGGAATTCTGTGACTTCCTACAATGAGCAGTTCTTC,CASTRKGNSVTSYNEQFF
NA,TRBJ2-1,many,TRBV3-1,TGTGCCAGCAGCCAAGATCCCCGACTTGCCTCCTACAATGAGCAGTTCTTC,CASSQDPRLASYNEQFF
TRBD1,TRBJ2-7,NA,TRBV3-1,TGTGCCAGCAGCCAAGAGGGACAGGGGGGAACCTACGAGCAGTACTTC,CASSQEGQGGTYEQYF
TRBD1,TRBJ1-1,many,TRBV6-1,TGTGCCAGCAGTGTTCGACAGGGGACCACTGAAGCTTTCTTT,CASSVRQGTTEAFF
NA,TRBJ1-1,many,TRBV9,TGTGCCAGCAGCGGCAAACCGAGGGACACTGAAGCTTTCTTT,CASSGKPRDTEAFF
NA,TRBJ1-2,NA,TRBV12-3/TRBV12-4,TGTGCCAGCAGTCTCGTGAGAGGGTTTGGCTACACCTTC,CASSLVRGFGYTF
NA,TRBJ2-5,many,TRBV10-3,TGTGCCATCAGCGGACCGTTCCAAGAGACCCAGTACTTC,CAISGPFQETQYF
NA,TRBJ2-7,few,TRBV19,TGTGCCAGTGGGACAAGCACCTACGAGCAGTACTTC,CASGTSTYEQYF
NA,TRBJ1-1,many,TRBV10-2,TGCGCCAGCAGTTCAATCACCCGTGAAGCTTTCTTT,CASSSITREAFF
NA,TRBJ1-1,NA,TRBV18,TGTGCCAGCTCGCCGCGGGGGGCCACTGAAGCTTTCTTT,CASSPRGATEAFF
NA,TRBJ1-1,NA,TRBV7-3,TGTGCCAGCAGCTTAAACGAGATCACTGAAGCTTTCTTT,CASSLNEITEAFF
TRBD1,TRBJ2-7,many,TRBV19,TGTGCCAGTGGGCAGGGGGCCTACGAGCAGTACTTC,CASGQGAYEQYF
NA,TRBJ2-2,many,TRBV11-2,TGTGCCAGCAGCTCAAGGCGCAGGGCGGACACCGGGGAGCTGTTTTTT,CASSSRRRADTGELFF
NA,TRBJ1-4,many,TRBV19,TGTGCCAGTGGGGGGGGACACCCTAATGAAAAACTGTTTTTT,CASGGGHPNEKLFF
NA,TRBJ1-1,few,TRBV5-1,TGCGCCAGCAGCTTTAGCATGAACACTGAAGCTTTCTTT,CASSFSMNTEAFF
NA,TRBJ2-3,many,TRBV29-1,TGCAGCACAAGTACCTCCAGAGAGACAGATACGCAGTATTTT,CSTSTSRETDTQYF
TRBD1,TRBJ2-3,few,TRBV20-1,TGCAGTGCTAGAACCCGGGACAGTAGCACAGATACGCAGTATTTT,CSARTRDSSTDTQYF
TRBD1,TRBJ2-1,few,TRBV10-2,TGCGCCAGCAGTTACAGGGGCCCTGAATACAATGAGCAGTTCTTC,CASSYRGPEYNEQFF
TRBD1,TRBJ1-3,many,TRBV7-9,TGTGCCAGCAGTTTTCCTAGACAAAAACCGGGACAGACCTCTGGAAACACCATATATTTT,CASSFPRQKPGQTSGNTIYF
NA,TRBJ1-5,many,TRBV18,TGTGCCAGCTCCCCGATTCGGAGGGAACACAATCAGCCCCAGCATTTT,CASSPIRREHNQPQHF
NA,TRBJ2-1,many,TRBV7-8,TGTGCCAGCAGCTCATCTAGAATTGTGCAGTTCTTC,CASSSSRIVQFF
TRBD2,TRBJ2-3,few,TRBV6-6,TGTGCCAGCAGTTACTCCGGGGGGTCAGATACGCAGTATTTT,CASSYSGGSDTQYF
NA,TRBJ1-1,many,TRBV4-1,TGCGCCAGCAGCCAAGATTCCAGGGGCAAACCTGAAGCTTTCTTT,CASSQDSRGKPEAFF
NA,TRBJ2-5,few,TRBV20-1,TGCAGTTCCTTACTTATCCAAGAGACCCAGTACTTC,CSSLLIQETQYF
NA,TRBJ2-7,many,TRBV7-2,TGTGCCAGCAGCTTAGCCCCTCCCCGGTCGCGGGGCTACGAGCAGTACTTC,CASSLAPPRSRGYEQYF
NA,TRBJ1-4,medium-sized,TRBV7-6,TGTGCCAGCAGCCAACAGAACGGGGGTGAAAAACTGTTTTTT,CASSQQNGGEKLFF